A single sample gave rise to the 23 T cell receptor beta chains below, sequenced in a study of response to subunit inactivated influenza vaccine. TCRdb passed the RT-PCR reads through MiXCR, listing each CDR3 protein once. This table has more than 450,000 distinct CDR3 sequences, over 9.5% appearing once. The starting material was PBMCs from blood, obtained on the day of vaccination. These receptors came from a man aged 45 to 65 who received an inactivated influenza vaccine.

The chain uses TRBV24-1 and TRBJ2-7; D perhaps matches TRBD1 (5 bases). CDR3 size: 12 residues. Germline assignment: CDR1 KGHDR and CDR2 SFDVKD. V lost 5 bases to trimming and J lost 6 bases, with 10 bases between them. In DNA form, the CDR3 reads TGTGCCACCAGTGGTGGGGCCGGCGAGCAGTACTTC. Encoded protein: CATSGGAGEQYF.

This clonotype was seen many times. Compared with germline, one end of the junction differs, possibly owing to a read error. The chain links TRBV4-2 to TRBJ2-1; maybe TRBD2 (6 bases). The germline CDR1 and CDR2 sequences are LGHNA and YNFKEQ. This CDR3 is built from 16 residues. CDR3 sequence: CASIQQRELFYNEQFF. The CDR3 nucleotides are TGTGCCAGCATCCAACAACGGGAGCTCTTCTACAATGAGCAGTTCTTC.

This clonotype was seen a few times. The V gene is TRBV20-1, the J gene TRBJ2-7; 7 bases map to TRBD2. After removal of 0 bases from V and 0 bases from J, the junction contained 5 bases not matched to a gene. The length of the CDR3 is 15 residues. Germline lookup yields CDR1 DFQATT and CDR2 SNEGSKA (reference sequence). The chain's CDR3 is CSARDLPSGSYEQYF. The CDR3 DNA reads TGCAGTGCTAGAGATCTTCCTAGCGGCTCCTACGAGCAGTACTTC.

This chain joins TRBV5-1 and TRBJ2-3, with TRBD2 matching 10 bases. This CDR3 is built from 16 residues. V lost 4 bases to trimming and J lost 6 bases; unmatched junction nucleotides: 11. Germline V gene data show CDR1 as SGHRS and CDR2 as YFSETQ. CDR3 nucleotides: TGCGCCAGCAGCCTGGGGTCTAGCGGGAGTGGTGATACGCAGTATTTT. Encoded protein: CASSLGSSGSGDTQYF. The full variable domain, rest sourced from reference TRBV5-1 and TRBJ2-3, is KAGVTQTPRYLIKTRGQQVTLSCSPISGHRSVSWYQQTPGQGLQFLFEYFSETQRNKGNFPGRFSGRQFSNSRSEMNVSTLELGDSALYLCASSLGSSGSGDTQYFGPGTRLTVL.

CDR3 sequence: CAIASSGGVTDTQYF. DNA of the CDR3: TGTGCCATCGCTTCAAGCGGGGGGGTCACAGATACGCAGTATTTT. The rearrangement uses TRBV10-3 and TRBJ2-3; 10 bases are shared with TRBD2. The CDR3 loop spans 15 amino acids. The germline gives CDR1 ENHRY, CDR2 SYGVKD. Losses at the gene ends were 8 bases for V and 2 bases for J; bases not matched to a gene: 7.

V is TRBV5-1 and J is TRBJ2-5; TRBD2 matches at 15 bases. This CDR3 contains 16 residues. The V gene end was trimmed by 4 bases and the J gene end by 5 bases; junction bases not matched to a gene: 6. Germline V gene data show CDR1 as SGHRS and CDR2 as YFSETQ. CDR3 protein: CASSMGLAGGFETQYF. CDR3 coding DNA: TGCGCCAGCAGCATGGGACTAGCGGGAGGTTTTGAGACCCAGTACTTC. Based on the CDR3 plus reference TRBV5-1 and TRBJ2-5, the full variable domain is KAGVTQTPRYLIKTRGQQVTLSCSPISGHRSVSWYQQTPGQGLQFLFEYFSETQRNKGNFPGRFSGRQFSNSRSEMNVSTLELGDSALYLCASSMGLAGGFETQYFGPGTRLLVL.

The rearrangement joins TRBV7-2 to TRBJ2-1; D possibly uses TRBD1 or TRBD2 (5 bases each). V lost 5 bases to trimming and J lost 0 bases, with 11 bases between them. The CDR3 covers 15 residues. The germline CDR1 and CDR2 sequences are SGHTA and FQGNSA. CDR3 in DNA: TGTGCCAGCAGCCCCGGGGCGTACTCCTACAATGAGCAGTTCTTC. It codes for CASSPGAYSYNEQFF.

The chain joins TRBV7-6 to TRBJ1-6; 7 nucleotides agree with TRBD1. Looked up from germline, CDR1 is SGHVS and CDR2 is FNYEAQ. V gave up 5 bases and J gave up 7 bases; unmatched junction bases: 8. CDR3 length: 15 residues. The CDR3 is CASSPDRVVNSPLHF. For the CDR3, the DNA is TGTGCCAGCAGCCCTGACAGGGTGGTGAATTCACCCCTCCACTTT.

The chain has TRBV19 and TRBJ1-1; D gene unclear. CDR3 length: 13 amino acids. Germline V gene data show CDR1 as LNHDA and CDR2 as SQIVND (reference sequence). Deletions cut 5 bases from V and 1 base from J, with 8 bases between. CDR3 DNA: TGTGCCAGTAGTTCGGGCAGGAACACTGAAGCTTTCTTT. Translating gives CASSSGRNTEAFF.

In its sample, this clonotype was seen a few times. The chain has TRBV4-3 and TRBJ2-7; weak D call: TRBD1 (6 bases). Germline CDR1 reads LGHNA; CDR2 reads YSLEER. The CDR3 has 16 amino acids. The V and J ends lost 0 bases and 5 bases respectively, with 17 bases between them. The CDR3 nucleotides read TGCGCCAGCAGCCAAGATTTATGGGGCAGGGGTAACGAGCAGTACTTC. It encodes CASSQDLWGRGNEQYF.

This clonotype showed up just once. The chain couples TRBV5-1 to TRBJ2-3; D gene uncertain. The V end lost 0 bases, the J end lost 0 bases, and 8 bases lay between the germline ends. In germline, CDR1 is SGHRS, CDR2 YFSETQ. The CDR3 has 15 residues. The DNA for the CDR3 is TGCGCCAGCAGCTTGGAACCGGGTAGCACAGATACGCAGTATTTT. Translation: CASSLEPGSTDTQYF.

A few counts support this clonotype. CDR3 loop: CASSQGGYSPQYF. The CDR3 DNA follows: TGCGCCAGCAGCCAAGGGGGATACAGTCCCCAGTACTTC. This chain joins TRBV4-3 and TRBJ2-4; D unclear. Per germline, CDR1 LGHNA and CDR2 YSLEER. The length of the CDR3 is 13 residues. The germline V and J ends were trimmed by 1 base and 13 bases, with 14 bases remaining between them.

This clonotype was detected a few times. V is TRBV5-1 and J is TRBJ2-7, with D unresolved. In germline, CDR1 is SGHRS, CDR2 YFSETQ. The CDR3 runs 16 residues. V was pared by 0 bases and J by 1 base, with 14 bases between. The CDR3 DNA is TGCGCCAGCAGCTTGGAGGGTCGGTCTTCGTCCTACGAGCAGTACTTC. As protein: CASSLEGRSSSYEQYF.

This sequence joins TRBV15 and TRBJ2-2, with 9 bases that match TRBD1. With 2 bases clipped from V and 4 bases from J, the junction kept 11 bases outside the gene matches. The CDR3 is made up of 18 amino acids. The germline CDR1 and CDR2 sequences are LNHNV and YYDKDF (reference sequence). The CDR3 region is CATSRPPMQDRGTGELFF. CDR3 nucleotide sequence: TGTGCCACCAGCAGACCCCCAATGCAGGACAGGGGCACCGGGGAGCTGTTTTTT.

This clonotype was observed at least ten times. The genes are TRBV6-5 and TRBJ2-3; either TRBD1 or TRBD2 may supply D (6 bases each). The germline V and J ends were trimmed by 4 bases and 2 bases, with 10 bases remaining between them. CDR3 length equals 14 residues. Looked up from germline, CDR1 is MNHEY and CDR2 is SVGAGI. The CDR3 region is CASSWRDNTDTQYF. CDR3 sequence (DNA): TGTGCCAGCAGTTGGAGGGACAACACAGATACGCAGTATTTT.

This clonotype was counted a few times. The gene calls are TRBV2 and TRBJ2-3; no clear D gene. CDR3 size: 13 residues. Germline values: CDR1 SNHLY, CDR2 FYNNEI. V was trimmed by 9 bases and J by 1 base, leaving 11 bases between them. The DNA of the CDR3 is TGTGCCAGAAACCCCGGAGGCACAGATACGCAGTATTTT. Translated: CARNPGGTDTQYF.

This clonotype was seen at least ten times. The CDR3 DNA follows: TGTGCCAGCAGCCCACCGGGACTAGCTACTAATGAGCAGTTCTTC. This sequence encodes CASSPPGLATNEQFF. J is TRBJ2-1 and V is TRBV7-3, with TRBD2 matching 9 bases. J gave up 7 bases and V 5 bases, and 9 bases lay outside the gene matches. This CDR3 spans 15 amino acids. Germline V gene lookup returns CDR1 SGHTA and CDR2 FQGTGA.

The chain joins TRBV9 to TRBJ2-1; 8 positions agree with TRBD2. The trim removed 2 bases at V and 10 bases at J, leaving 17 bases unmatched. The CDR3 sequence is 17 residues long. The germline CDR1 and CDR2 sequences are SGDLS and YYNGEE. The CDR3 coding sequence is TGTGCCAGCAGCGTGGAAGGGGATCGGGGACTAGTCCTGGAGCAGTTCTTC. As protein: CASSVEGDRGLVLEQFF.

There are a few counts of this clonotype. V usage is TRBV4-1 and J usage is TRBJ2-7; 11 nucleotides match TRBD2. Germline CDR1 and CDR2: MGHRA and YSYEKL. Unmatched junction bases numbered 10, after V lost 6 bases and J lost 3 bases. The CDR3 sequence is 16 residues long. CDR3 loop: CASSPTRLAGSYEQYF. CDR3 coding DNA: TGCGCCAGCAGTCCAACCCGACTAGCGGGGAGCTACGAGCAGTACTTC.

This clonotype was detected many times. CDR3 loop: CASSTGPSYNEQFF. The CDR3, as DNA: TGTGCCAGCAGTACAGGGCCCTCCTACAATGAGCAGTTCTTC. The chain recombines TRBV12-3 or TRBV12-4 with TRBJ2-1; D may be TRBD1 (6 bases). CDR3 length: 14 residues. Trimming removed 5 bases from V and 0 bases from J, with 8 bases in between.

V gene TRBV7-9 combines with J gene TRBJ2-7, with 7 nucleotides matching TRBD1. The V segment lost 5 bases and the J segment 10 bases; nucleotides outside the gene matches: 8. Per germline, CDR1 SEHNR and CDR2 FQNEAQ (reference sequence). This CDR3 contains 12 residues. The CDR3 loop reads CASSNDVGGQYF. DNA of the CDR3: TGTGCCAGCAGCAACGACGTAGGGGGCCAGTACTTC.

This clonotype was found a few times. The rearrangement joins TRBV9 to TRBJ2-2; possible D gene TRBD2, 6 bases. CDR1 is SGDLS, CDR2 YYNGEE, per germline. This CDR3 is 16 amino acids long. V lost 0 bases, J lost 5 bases, and 14 bases lay in between. The CDR3 nucleotides read TGTGCCAGCAGCGTAGTAGCGGACCCCCAAACCGGGGAGCTGTTTTTT. Amino acids: CASSVVADPQTGELFF.

This clonotype was seen a few times. The gene calls are TRBV5-1 and TRBJ2-7; TRBD2 matches at 8 bases. The germline CDR1 and CDR2 sequences are SGHRS and YFSETQ. The CDR3 has 13 residues. The trim removed 4 bases at V and 6 bases at J, leaving 6 bases unmatched. The CDR3 DNA follows: TGCGCCAGCAGCCCACCGGGGGGGAGCGAGCAGTACTTC. This encodes CASSPPGGSEQYF.